These 8 T cell receptor beta chains came from one sample sequenced in a study of OX40 agonist ivuxolimab in advanced cancers. The data were produced by immunoSEQ multiplex PCR, yet TCRdb's version contains in-frame clones alone and is incomplete. The sample lists about 20,000 clones; 70% to 90% were seen once. The sample in question was CD4+ or CD8+ T cells sorted from blood, obtained in a trial of the OX40 agonist ivuxolimab. These receptors were taken from an adult with an advanced solid tumor such as melanoma, head and neck, liver or kidney cancer.

V usage is TRBV11-1 and J usage is TRBJ1-2; TRBD1 matches 9 bases. V lost 5 bases to trimming and J lost 5 bases; unmatched junction nucleotides: 9. The V gene's germline CDR1 is SGHAT and CDR2 FQDESV (reference sequence). The CDR3 is 15 residues long. DNA for the CDR3: TGTGCCAGCAGCCCGGGGACAGGGACTGGTTATGGCTACACCTTC. It yields the protein CASSPGTGTGYGYTF.

The V gene is TRBV19, the J gene TRBJ2-7, with 7 bases matching TRBD1. Germline trimming cut 5 bases from V and 0 bases from J; bases unmatched to any gene: 7. The CDR3 runs to 15 residues. The V gene's germline CDR1 is LNHDA and CDR2 SQIVND (reference sequence). The CDR3 sequence is CASSATGSSSYEQYF. CDR3 bases: TGTGCCAGTAGTGCGACAGGGAGCTCCTCCTACGAGCAGTACTTC.

The chain links TRBV14 to TRBJ1-1, with a weak D call TRBD1 (5 bases). Germline V gene sequence: CDR1 SGHDN, CDR2 FVKESK. The CDR3 runs to 13 residues. V was pared by 1 base and J by 10 bases, with 13 bases between. The CDR3 nucleotides are TGTGCCAGCAGCCAAGTAGCAGGAAGGGGAGCTTTCTTT. This encodes CASSQVAGRGAFF. The whole variable domain, filled in from reference TRBV14 and TRBJ1-1, reads EAGVTQFPSHSVIEKGQTVTLRCDPISGHDNLYWYRRVMGKEIKFLLHFVKESKQDESGMPNNRFLAERTGGTYSTLKVQPAELEDSGVYFCASSQVAGRGAFFGQGTRLTVV.

V usage is TRBV6-1 and J usage is TRBJ2-7, with D tentatively TRBD1 (6 bases). The V end lost 4 bases, the J end lost 5 bases, and 18 bases lay between the germline ends. From germline, CDR1 is MNHNS and CDR2 SASEGT. The CDR3 sequence is 15 residues long. CDR3: CASSVRQVLSHEQYF. The DNA of the CDR3 is TGTGCCAGCAGTGTTCGACAGGTTTTATCCCACGAGCAGTACTTC.

J is TRBJ1-1 and V is TRBV29-1; D perhaps matches TRBD1 (5 bases). V lost 6 bases and J lost 4, with 15 bases in between. CDR1 SQVTM and CDR2 ANQGSEA come from the germline V gene. The CDR3 extends over 13 amino acids. The CDR3 loop is CSVPHRGGTEAFF. CDR3 nucleotide sequence: TGCAGCGTCCCTCATAGGGGCGGCACTGAAGCTTTCTTT.

The chain has TRBV5-1 and TRBJ2-2, with D perhaps matching TRBD1 (5 bases). Looked up from germline, CDR1 is SGHRS and CDR2 is YFSETQ. This CDR3 comprises 15 residues. V was shortened by 4 bases and J by 1 base, with 11 bases between the two germline ends. CDR3 region: CASSTGRMNTGELFF. In DNA, the CDR3 is TGCGCCAGCAGCACAGGACGGATGAACACCGGGGAGCTGTTTTTT.

The table lists this clone with a count of one. Here the CDR3 reads CASSRVGNTEAFF. CDR3 sequence (DNA): TGTGCCAGTAGTAGGGTGGGGAACACTGAAGCTTTCTTT. The chain carries TRBV19 and TRBJ1-1; D gene ambiguous. Between the trimmed V and J ends, which lost 4 bases and 1 base, there was a span of 7 bases. This CDR3 has 13 amino acids. CDR1 LNHDA and CDR2 SQIVND come from the germline V gene (reference sequence). The full variable domain, in which reference TRBV19 and TRBJ1-1 provide the parts outside the CDR3, is DGGITQSPKYLFRKEGQNVTLSCEQNLNHDAMYWYRQDPGQGLRLIYYSQIVNDFQKGDIAEGYSVSREKKESFPLTVTSAQKNPTAFYLCASSRVGNTEAFFGQGTRLTVV.

This clone has a handful of counts. The V gene is TRBV5-1, the J gene TRBJ1-2; D is unclear. This CDR3 region has 11 residues. V shed 4 bases and J shed 5 bases, with 6 bases lying between them. Germline CDR1 SGHRS, CDR2 YFSETQ. The CDR3 is CASSPGYGYTF. The CDR3 coding sequence is TGCGCCAGCAGCCCGGGGTATGGCTACACCTTC.